This is a list of T cell receptor beta chains from one sample in a study of CD8 T cells in Susac syndrome. TCRdb called the immunoSEQ multiplex PCR reads again in MiXCR, with one record for every CDR3 protein. The sample lists some 150,000 distinct CDR3 sequences, roughly 95% occurring once. Sample: CD4+ T cells from PBMCs. The receptor set was obtained from a human donor with Susac syndrome. Each CDR3 is given with its conserved first and last residue. D genes are given only for firm matches. Rows may omit the clone size; those that give it use once, few, many or a size class.

cdr3_aa cdr3_nt j_call clone_size d_call v_call
CASSVLGQNYNEQFF TGTGCCAGCAGCGTCCTAGGACAGAATTACAATGAGCAGTTCTTC TRBJ2-1 . . TRBV9
CSTRDTGETQYF TGCAGCACCCGGGACACGGGAGAGACCCAGTACTTC TRBJ2-5 . . TRBV29-1
CASSQDITGRSEAFF TGTGCCAGCAGCCAAGATATTACAGGGAGATCTGAAGCTTTCTTT TRBJ1-1 . . TRBV3-1
CSARKPGQRGTDTQYF TGCAGTGCTAGAAAACCCGGGCAACGAGGCACAGATACGCAGTATTTT TRBJ2-3 once . TRBV20-1
CASSLGLAGEGEQFF TGTGCCAGCAGCTTGGGACTAGCGGGGGAAGGGGAGCAGTTCTTC TRBJ2-1 . TRBD2 TRBV7-3
CARRGRCSYNEQFF TGTGCCAGACGAGGACGGTGCTCCTACAATGAGCAGTTCTTC TRBJ2-1 . . TRBV14
CASSKAEWPSSGDSPLHF TGTGCCAGCAGCAAAGCGGAATGGCCCTCTTCAGGGGATTCACCCCTCCACTTT TRBJ1-6 . . TRBV21-1
CASRPRGESSGYTF TGTGCCAGCCGTCCGAGAGGGGAGTCTAGCGGCTACACCTTC TRBJ1-2 . . TRBV6-1
CASRRGSSPEAFF TGTGCCAGCAGGAGGGGGTCGAGCCCTGAAGCTTTCTTT TRBJ1-1 . . TRBV6-1
CASSLESWEAAYEQYF TGCGCCAGCAGCCTAGAGAGCTGGGAAGCGGCCTACGAGCAGTACTTC TRBJ2-7 . . TRBV5-1
CASSLDRQTQYF TGCGCCAGCAGCTTGGACCGACAGACCCAGTACTTC TRBJ2-5 . . TRBV5-1
CATSATGELFF TGTGCCACCAGTGCGACTGGGGAGCTGTTTTTT TRBJ2-2 . . TRBV24-1
CASSFGQGDYGYTF TGTGCCAGCAGCTTCGGACAGGGGGACTATGGCTACACCTTC TRBJ1-2 . TRBD1 TRBV5-4
CASSLDSLDSQETQYF TGTGCCAGCAGCTTAGACTCCCTAGACAGCCAAGAGACCCAGTACTTC TRBJ2-5 . . TRBV11-2
CSASGPTYEQYF TGCAGTGCTAGCGGACCCACCTACGAGCAGTACTTC TRBJ2-7 . . TRBV20-1
CASSQGRGQGGRSGNTIYF TGTGCCAGCAGCCAAGGACGGGGACAGGGGGGACGCTCTGGAAACACCATATATTTT TRBJ1-3 . TRBD1 TRBV3-1
CASSVQSVDGATQYF TGTGCCAGCAGCGTACAAAGTGTGGATGGGGCTACGCAGTATTTT TRBJ2-3 . . TRBV9
CASSPYTPRTGELFF TGTGCCAGCAGCCCCTACACACCTCGCACCGGGGAGCTGTTTTTT TRBJ2-2 . . TRBV7-2